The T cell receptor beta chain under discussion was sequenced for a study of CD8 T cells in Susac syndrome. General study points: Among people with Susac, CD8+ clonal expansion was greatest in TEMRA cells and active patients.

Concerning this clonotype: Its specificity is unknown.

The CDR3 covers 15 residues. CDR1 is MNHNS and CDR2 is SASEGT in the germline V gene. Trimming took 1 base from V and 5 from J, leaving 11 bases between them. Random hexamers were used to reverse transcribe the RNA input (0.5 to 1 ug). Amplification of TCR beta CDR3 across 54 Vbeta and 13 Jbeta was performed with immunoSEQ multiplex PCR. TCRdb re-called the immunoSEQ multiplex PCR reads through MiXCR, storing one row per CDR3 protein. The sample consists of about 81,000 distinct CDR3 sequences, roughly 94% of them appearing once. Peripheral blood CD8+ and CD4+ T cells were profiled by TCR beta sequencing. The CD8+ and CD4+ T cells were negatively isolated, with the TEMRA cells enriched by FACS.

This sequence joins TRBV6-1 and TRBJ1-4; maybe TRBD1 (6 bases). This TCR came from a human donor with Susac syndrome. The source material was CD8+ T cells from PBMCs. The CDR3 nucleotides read TGTGCCAGCAGTGAAGTCGGGGGGACAAATGAAAAACTGTTTTTT. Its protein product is CASSEVGGTNEKLFF.